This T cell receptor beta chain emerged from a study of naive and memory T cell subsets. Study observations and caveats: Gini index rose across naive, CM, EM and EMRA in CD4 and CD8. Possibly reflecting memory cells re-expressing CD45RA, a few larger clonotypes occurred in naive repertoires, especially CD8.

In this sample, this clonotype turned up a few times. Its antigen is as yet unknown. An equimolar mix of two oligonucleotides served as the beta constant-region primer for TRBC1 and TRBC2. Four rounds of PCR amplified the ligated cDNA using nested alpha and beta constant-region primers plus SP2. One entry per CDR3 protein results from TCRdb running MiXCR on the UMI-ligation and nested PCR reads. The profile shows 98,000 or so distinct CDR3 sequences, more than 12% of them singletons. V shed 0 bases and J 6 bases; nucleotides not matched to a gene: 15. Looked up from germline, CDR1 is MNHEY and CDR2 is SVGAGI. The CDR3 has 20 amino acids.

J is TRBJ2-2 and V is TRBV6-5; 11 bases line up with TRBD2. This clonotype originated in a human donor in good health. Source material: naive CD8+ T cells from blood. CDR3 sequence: CASSYSRESTSGRRAGELFF. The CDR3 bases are TGTGCCAGCAGTTACTCGCGAGAAAGTACTAGCGGGAGAAGGGCCGGGGAGCTGTTTTTT.